The source of this T cell receptor beta chain is a study of beta chain features in type 1 diabetes. Points from the study as a whole: Researchers caution that PCR might favor shorter templates, equally among patients and controls. Because the template was cDNA, high-expressing cells might be over-represented.

As to this clone: Its antigen is as yet unknown.

TCRB transcripts that were expressed got sequenced, as all of the isolated RNA had been reverse transcribed. The repertoire was sequenced with immunoSEQ multiplex PCR; TCRdb's copy has only in-frame clones and lacks some. The sample lists 900,000 or so clones; 15% to 20% were seen once. There are 17 residues in the CDR3. Per germline, CDR1 MGHRA and CDR2 YSYEKL. With 1 base removed from V and 0 bases from J, the gap between germline ends came to 10 bases. Researchers reported sorting CD4+ naive, central memory, regulatory and stem cell-like memory cells via CD45RO/CCR7/CD25/CD127/CD95/CD27. The chain combines TRBV4-1 with TRBJ2-6, with D possibly matching TRBD1 (6 bases). The clonotype originates from a woman aged 18-29 years in good health. Sequencing was performed on naive CD4+ T cells from blood. This chain's CDR3 is CASSQGQQGSGANVLTF. DNA for the CDR3: TGCGCCAGCAGCCAAGGCCAACAGGGCTCTGGGGCCAACGTCCTGACTTTC.